The T cell receptor beta chain under discussion was sequenced for a study of PD-1 blockade in classical Hodgkin lymphoma. Notes on the study in general: Repertoire differences have undefined causes, possibly disease activity or prior therapy. Healthy donors were reported to have higher baseline TCR diversity than newly diagnosed patients. Prior to therapy, complete responders displayed diversity much like that of newly diagnosed patients.

As regards this clone: What it binds is not known.

TCRdb's table, derived via immunoSEQ multiplex PCR, lists solely in-frame clones and lacks some. In the table there are more than 50,000 clones, 90% of which are singletons. Each patient experienced a relapse that followed autologous stem cell transplantation, and brentuximab vedotin exposure varied. Best responses included complete response and partial response; otherwise, the best response was progressive disease. The CDR3 spans 15 residues. Germline values: CDR1 LNHDA, CDR2 SQIVND (reference sequence). V was clipped by 1 base and J by 8 bases; unmatched bases: 8. This clonotype originated in a human donor with classical Hodgkin lymphoma. Sequencing used peripheral blood mononuclear cells (PBMCs), obtained at baseline. The chain combines TRBV19 with TRBJ2-1; 7 bases align to TRBD1. The CDR3 sequence: CASSIGQGRRYEQFF. Written as DNA, the CDR3 is TGTGCCAGTAGTATAGGACAGGGAAGGCGATATGAGCAGTTCTTC.